The 14 T cell receptor beta chains given below trace back to one sample, sequenced in a study of Ad26.COV2.S vaccination and SARS-CoV-2 variants (dated by TCRdb to about 2021). Library preparation used the immunoSEQ multiplex PCR assay. TCRdb took this table from immuneACCESS and kept in-frame rearrangements with V and J called. Such tables lack part of the clones; where checked against another copy, unresolved V genes explain under half of the gap, and the rest is unexplained. The sample table holds about 460,000 clones, of which roughly nine tenths were seen once. Under 2% of the sample is in the top ten clones. This specimen's treatment or condition label, per the study, means: some 19 received Ad26.COV2.S at low or high dose, single or two shots; about five received placebo; per-sample allocation not given. Repertoires of vaccine and placebo recipients were sequenced from samples collected on day 63 after the first injection.

The sequenced sample was peripheral blood, obtained in a trial of Ad26.COV2.S vaccine versus placebo. Source of these receptors: a person between 18 and 65 years old who received the Ad26.COV2.S COVID-19 vaccine or a placebo.

V usage is TRBV19 and J usage is TRBJ1-4, with D perhaps TRBD1 (5 bases). CDR3 length equals 13 residues. Deletions cut 3 bases from V and 7 bases from J, with 9 bases between. Germline V CDR1 and CDR2: LNHDA, SQIVND (reference sequence). The CDR3 DNA is TGTGCCAGTAGTATTCGGGACCCTGAAAAACTGTTTTTT. Its translation is CASSIRDPEKLFF.

This chain connects TRBV15 to TRBJ2-2; D remains unclear. There are 17 residues in the CDR3. Trimming shortened V by 0 bases and J by 0 bases, and 11 bases separated the two germline ends. CDR1 LNHNV and CDR2 YYDKDF come from the germline V gene (reference sequence). This chain's CDR3 is CATSRDEARPNTGELFF. DNA for the CDR3: TGTGCCACCAGCAGAGATGAGGCCAGGCCGAACACCGGGGAGCTGTTTTTT.

This chain links TRBV19 with TRBJ1-5; 9 bases align to TRBD1. The CDR3 is made up of 15 amino acids. The J segment lost 2 bases and the V segment lost 7 bases, leaving 6 bases of the junction unmatched. From germline, CDR1 is LNHDA and CDR2 SQIVND (reference sequence). As DNA, the CDR3 is TGTGCCAGTAAGGACAGGGGCCGCCGCAATCAGCCCCAGCATTTT. Its translation: CASKDRGRRNQPQHF.

Note on this clone: This specimen includes other DNA sequences encoding the same CDR3. V usage is TRBV9 and J usage is TRBJ2-7; no clear D gene. The CDR3 is 15 residues long. The germline V gene has CDR1 SGDLS and CDR2 YYNGEE. The V end lost 0 bases, the J end lost 0 bases, and 10 bases lay between the germline ends. CDR3 residues: CASSVGGRSSYEQYF. Written as DNA, the CDR3 is TGTGCCAGCAGCGTAGGGGGTAGGAGCTCCTACGAGCAGTACTTC.

The CDR3 DNA reads as TGTGCCAGCAGTTTCGGGGTCTGGCGGTTCTTC. It codes for CASSFGVWRFF. The V call is TRBV28, the J call TRBJ2-1; tentatively, D is TRBD2 (5 bases). The V and J ends lost 3 bases and 15 bases respectively, with 12 bases between them. Germline V CDR1 and CDR2: MDHEN, SYDVKM. This CDR3 contains 11 residues. Together with reference TRBV28 and TRBJ2-1, the CDR3 gives the full variable domain: DVKVTQSSRYLVKRTGEKVFLECVQDMDHENMFWYRQDPGLGLRLIYFSYDVKMKEKGDIPEGYSVSREKKERFSLILESASTNQTSMYLCASSFGVWRFFGPGTRLTVL.

The chain employs TRBV6-4 and TRBJ2-1, with a weak D call TRBD2 (5 bases). This CDR3 contains 15 residues. Trimming pared 0 bases from V and 2 bases from J, leaving 8 bases between. From germline, CDR1 is MRHNA and CDR2 SNTAGT. CDR3 coding DNA: TGTGCCAGCAGTGACTCGGCGGAGGCCTACAATGAGCAGTTCTTC. Translated, it gives CASSDSAEAYNEQFF.

This chain uses TRBV10-3 with TRBJ2-5; D might be TRBD1 or TRBD2, each matching 5 bases. Germline assignment: CDR1 ENHRY and CDR2 SYGVKD. The CDR3 length is 15 residues. The V and J ends lost 6 bases and 4 bases respectively, with 18 bases between them. The DNA of the CDR3 is TGTGCCATCAGCGGGGCTGGGGAAATGGGAGAGACCCAGTACTTC. Amino acid sequence: CAISGAGEMGETQYF.

The chain combines TRBV7-2 with TRBJ1-2, with 12 bases matching TRBD1. The CDR3 has 14 amino acids. V shed 5 bases and J 7 bases; nucleotides not matched to a gene: 5. From germline, CDR1 is SGHTA and CDR2 FQGNSA. CDR3 DNA: TGTGCCAGCAGCCCCGGGACAGGGGGCGGTGGCTACACCTTC. Translation: CASSPGTGGGGYTF.

The rearrangement uses TRBV3-1 (or the pseudogene TRBV3-2) and TRBJ1-3; unclear D gene. The germline gives CDR1 LGHDT, CDR2 YNNKEL (reference sequence). The CDR3 sequence is 14 residues long. The V end lost 1 base, the J end lost 1 base, and 5 bases lay between the germline ends. CDR3 DNA sequence: TGTGCCAGCAGCCAAGTACAGTCTGGAAACACCATATATTTT. Amino acid sequence: CASSQVQSGNTIYF.

Concerning this clone: Within the sample, other DNA sequences also encode this same CDR3. V is TRBV19 and J is TRBJ2-7, with D unresolved. The germline CDR1 and CDR2 sequences are LNHDA and SQIVND (reference sequence). The CDR3 is 11 amino acids. Trimming left V 1 base short and J 7 bases short, with 5 bases between. The CDR3 region has the DNA TGTGCCAGTAGTATAGGGTCGGAGCAGTACTTC. It is translated as CASSIGSEQYF. Complete variable domain (other parts from reference TRBV19 and TRBJ2-7): DGGITQSPKYLFRKEGQNVTLSCEQNLNHDAMYWYRQDPGQGLRLIYYSQIVNDFQKGDIAEGYSVSREKKESFPLTVTSAQKNPTAFYLCASSIGSEQYFGPGTRLTVT.

V gene TRBV24-1 combines with J gene TRBJ2-2; 9 bases align to TRBD2. Germline CDR1 and CDR2: KGHDR and SFDVKD. Losses at the gene ends were 12 bases for V and 4 bases for J; bases not matched to a gene: 5. The CDR3 spans 13 residues. CDR3 sequence: CAVPLAGTGELFF. The CDR3 coding sequence is TGTGCCGTCCCACTAGCGGGCACCGGGGAGCTGTTTTTT.

The chain uses TRBV28 and TRBJ1-5; a weak D match, TRBD1 (6 bases). With 7 bases removed from V and 4 bases from J, the gap between germline ends came to 14 bases. The CDR3 sequence is 14 residues long. Germline V gene lookup returns CDR1 MDHEN and CDR2 SYDVKM. CDR3 nucleotide sequence: TGTGCCAGCACCCCCGGGGACAAAAATCAGCCCCAGCATTTT. Translated: CASTPGDKNQPQHF. The variable domain in full, completed from reference TRBV28 and TRBJ1-5, reads DVKVTQSSRYLVKRTGEKVFLECVQDMDHENMFWYRQDPGLGLRLIYFSYDVKMKEKGDIPEGYSVSREKKERFSLILESASTNQTSMYLCASTPGDKNQPQHFGDGTRLSIL.

The chain recombines TRBV9 with TRBJ2-7; the D is unclear. The V and J ends lost 0 bases and 7 bases respectively, with 14 bases between them. Germline V gene lookup returns CDR1 SGDLS and CDR2 YYNGEE. This CDR3 has 14 residues. The CDR3 loop reads CASSVGAGLGEQYF. DNA of the CDR3: TGTGCCAGCAGCGTAGGGGCAGGCCTGGGGGAGCAGTACTTC.

The chain has TRBV3-1 (or the pseudogene TRBV3-2) and TRBJ2-5; D gene ambiguous. From germline, CDR1 is LGHDT and CDR2 YNNKEL (reference sequence). Trimming pared 1 base from V and 5 bases from J, leaving 5 bases between. This CDR3 contains 12 residues. The CDR3 DNA reads TGTGCCAGCAGCCAAGTGCGTGAGACCCAGTACTTC. It specifies CASSQVRETQYF.